The T cell receptor (beta chain) described here comes from a study of T cells in Graves' hyperthyroidism and ophthalmopathy. Broader study findings: Blood also showed most of the thyroid clonotypes that were expanded above 0.001.

This clonotype came up a few times. Its antigen is as yet unknown. RNA transcripts served as the template for amplifying TCR beta CDR3 regions. Using the HTBI primer set, a first-round RT-PCR was run on the TCR CDR3. TCRdb independently ran MiXCR on the multiplex PCR reads; one entry per CDR3 protein. Seen here are approximately 870,000 distinct CDR3 sequences, 38% observed once, and the top ten hold around 10%. The CDR3 is made up of 14 amino acids. Germline V gives CDR1 SGDLS, CDR2 YYNGEE. V lost 3 bases to trimming and J lost 10 bases; unmatched junction nucleotides: 5. Hyperthyroidism had been newly diagnosed in patients aged 18 to 65, and its duration was under 2 months.

V gene TRBV9 combines with J gene TRBJ2-7, with 15 bases matching TRBD2. The receptor comes from a man aged 18 to 29 with Graves' hyperthyroidism. The sequenced material came from blood. CDR3 amino acids: CASSGTSGRAGQYF. CDR3 coding DNA: TGTGCCAGCAGCGGGACTAGCGGGAGGGCCGGTCAGTACTTC.